This TCR beta chain was captured by sequencing in a study of blood T cell repertoires in COVID-19. At the level of the study: Acute-phase and convalescent COVID-19 samples originated in the United States, Italy and Spain. PBMCs, B-cell-depleted T cells, or T cells provided the cDNA or gDNA that made up the material.

Per the authors' pipeline: Nucleated cell number was recorded as an estimate derived from reference gene primer amplification. Some clones are missing from TCRdb's copy, which holds only in-frame ones; the method was immunoSEQ multiplex PCR. That table furnishes V, J and clone size, whereas the DNA furnished D and trimming. The sample shows about 220,000 clones, 60% to 85% of them seen only once. Deletions cut 6 bases from V and 3 bases from J, with 11 bases between. CDR1 MNHEY and CDR2 SMNVEV come from the germline V gene (reference sequence). This CDR3 is built from 14 residues. The receptor was derived from a woman between 70 and 85 years old with acute or convalescent COVID-19. Sequenced sample: peripheral blood. The chain employs TRBV27 and TRBJ2-2; D is perhaps TRBD1 (6 bases). CDR3 DNA: TGTGCCAGCAGCAGGGGCACGGACACCGGGGAGCTGTTTTTT. This codes for CASSRGTDTGELFF.